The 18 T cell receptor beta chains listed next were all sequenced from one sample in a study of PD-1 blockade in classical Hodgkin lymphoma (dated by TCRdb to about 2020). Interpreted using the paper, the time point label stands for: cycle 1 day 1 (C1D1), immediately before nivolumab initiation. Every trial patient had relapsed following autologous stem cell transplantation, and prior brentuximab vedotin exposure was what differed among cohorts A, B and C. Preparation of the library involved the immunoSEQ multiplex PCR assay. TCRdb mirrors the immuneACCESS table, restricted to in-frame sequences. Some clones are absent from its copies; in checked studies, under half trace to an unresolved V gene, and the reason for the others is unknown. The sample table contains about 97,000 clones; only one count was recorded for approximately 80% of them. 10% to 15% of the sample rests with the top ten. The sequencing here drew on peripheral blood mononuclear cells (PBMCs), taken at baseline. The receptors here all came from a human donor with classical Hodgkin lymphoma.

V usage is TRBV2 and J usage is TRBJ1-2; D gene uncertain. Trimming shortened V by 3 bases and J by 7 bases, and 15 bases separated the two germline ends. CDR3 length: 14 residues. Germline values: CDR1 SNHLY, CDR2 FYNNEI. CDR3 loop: CASSDSPNEGGYTF. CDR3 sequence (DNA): TGTGCCAGCAGTGACTCCCCGAATGAGGGTGGCTACACCTTC.

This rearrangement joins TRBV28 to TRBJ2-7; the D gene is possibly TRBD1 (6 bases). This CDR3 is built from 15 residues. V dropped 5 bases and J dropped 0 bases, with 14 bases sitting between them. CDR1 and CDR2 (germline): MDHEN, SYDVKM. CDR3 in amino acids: CASSMTGRGSYEQYF. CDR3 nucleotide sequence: TGTGCCAGCAGTATGACAGGTCGGGGCTCCTACGAGCAGTACTTC.

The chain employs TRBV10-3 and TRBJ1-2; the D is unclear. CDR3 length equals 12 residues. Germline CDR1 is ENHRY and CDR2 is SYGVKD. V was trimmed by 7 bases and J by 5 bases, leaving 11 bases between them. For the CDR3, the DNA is TGTGCCATCACCGAAACCGGGTATGGCTACACCTTC. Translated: CAITETGYGYTF.

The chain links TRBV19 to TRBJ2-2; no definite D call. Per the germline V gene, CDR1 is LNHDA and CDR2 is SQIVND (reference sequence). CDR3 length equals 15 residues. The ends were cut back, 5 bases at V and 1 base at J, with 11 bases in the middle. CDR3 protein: CASSSFEQNTGELFF. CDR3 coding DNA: TGTGCCAGTAGTTCTTTTGAGCAGAACACCGGGGAGCTGTTTTTT.

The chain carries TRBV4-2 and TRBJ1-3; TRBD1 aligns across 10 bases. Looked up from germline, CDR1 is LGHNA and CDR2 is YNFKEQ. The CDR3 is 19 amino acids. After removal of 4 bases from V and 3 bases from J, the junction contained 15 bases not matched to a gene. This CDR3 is CASSLNRQGASVGGNTIYF. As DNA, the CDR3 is TGTGCCAGCAGCCTAAACAGACAGGGGGCTTCAGTAGGTGGAAACACCATATATTTT.

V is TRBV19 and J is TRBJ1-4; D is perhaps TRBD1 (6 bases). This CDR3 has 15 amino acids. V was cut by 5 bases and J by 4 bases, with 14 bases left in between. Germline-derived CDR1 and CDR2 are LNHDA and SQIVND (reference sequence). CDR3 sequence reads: CASSALAGDNEKLFF. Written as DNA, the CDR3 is TGTGCCAGTAGTGCGCTTGCAGGGGATAATGAAAAACTGTTTTTT.

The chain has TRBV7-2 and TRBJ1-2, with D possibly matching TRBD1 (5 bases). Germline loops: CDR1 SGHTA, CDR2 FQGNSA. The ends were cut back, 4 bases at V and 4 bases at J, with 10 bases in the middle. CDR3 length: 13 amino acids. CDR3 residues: CASSSTGPYGYTF. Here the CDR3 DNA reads TGTGCCAGCAGCTCAACAGGCCCCTATGGCTACACCTTC. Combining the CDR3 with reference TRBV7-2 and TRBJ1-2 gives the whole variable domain GAGVSQSPSNKVTEKGKDVELRCDPISGHTALYWYRQSLGQGLEFLIYFQGNSAPDKSGLPSDRFSAERTGGSVSTLTIQRTQQEDSAVYLCASSSTGPYGYTFGSGTRLTVV.

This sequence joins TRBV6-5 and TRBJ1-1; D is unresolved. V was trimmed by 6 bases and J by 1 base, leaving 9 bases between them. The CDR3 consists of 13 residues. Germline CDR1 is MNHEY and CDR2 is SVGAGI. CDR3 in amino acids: CASRPWENTEAFF. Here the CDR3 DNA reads TGTGCCAGCAGGCCTTGGGAGAACACTGAAGCTTTCTTT.

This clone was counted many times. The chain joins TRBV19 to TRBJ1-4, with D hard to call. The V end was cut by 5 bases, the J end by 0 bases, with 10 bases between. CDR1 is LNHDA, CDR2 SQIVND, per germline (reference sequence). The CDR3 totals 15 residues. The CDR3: CASSGIGTTNEKLFF. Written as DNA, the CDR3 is TGTGCCAGTAGTGGGATCGGGACAACTAATGAAAAACTGTTTTTT.

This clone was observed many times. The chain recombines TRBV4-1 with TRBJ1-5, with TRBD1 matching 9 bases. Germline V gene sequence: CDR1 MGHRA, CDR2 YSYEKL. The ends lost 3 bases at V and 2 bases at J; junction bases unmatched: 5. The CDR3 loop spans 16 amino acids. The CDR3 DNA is TGCGCCAGCAGCCAGGGACAGGGATCTGGCAATCAGCCCCAGCATTTT. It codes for CASSQGQGSGNQPQHF.

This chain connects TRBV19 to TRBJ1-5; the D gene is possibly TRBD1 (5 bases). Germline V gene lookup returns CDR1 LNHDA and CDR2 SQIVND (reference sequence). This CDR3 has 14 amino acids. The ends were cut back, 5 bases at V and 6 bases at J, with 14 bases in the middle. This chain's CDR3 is CASSALGAGQPQHF. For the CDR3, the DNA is TGTGCCAGTAGTGCGCTTGGGGCGGGTCAGCCCCAGCATTTT.

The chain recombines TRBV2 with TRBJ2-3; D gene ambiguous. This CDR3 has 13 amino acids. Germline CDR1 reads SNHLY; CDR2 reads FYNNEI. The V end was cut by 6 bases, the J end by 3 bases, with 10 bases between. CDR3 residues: CASRDDTTDTQYF. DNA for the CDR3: TGTGCCAGCAGAGACGACACTACAGATACGCAGTATTTT.

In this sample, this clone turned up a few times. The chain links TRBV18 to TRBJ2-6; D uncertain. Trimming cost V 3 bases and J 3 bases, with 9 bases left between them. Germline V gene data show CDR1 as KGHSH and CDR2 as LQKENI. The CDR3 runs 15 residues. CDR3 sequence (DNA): TGTGCCAGCTCACCTCGGACGGGTGGGGCCAACGTCCTGACTTTC. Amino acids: CASSPRTGGANVLTF.

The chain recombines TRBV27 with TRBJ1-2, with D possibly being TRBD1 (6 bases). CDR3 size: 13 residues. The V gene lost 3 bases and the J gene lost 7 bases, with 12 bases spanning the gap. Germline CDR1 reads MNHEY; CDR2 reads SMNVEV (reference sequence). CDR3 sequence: CASSFTGTTGYTF. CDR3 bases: TGTGCCAGCAGTTTCACCGGGACAACTGGCTACACCTTC.

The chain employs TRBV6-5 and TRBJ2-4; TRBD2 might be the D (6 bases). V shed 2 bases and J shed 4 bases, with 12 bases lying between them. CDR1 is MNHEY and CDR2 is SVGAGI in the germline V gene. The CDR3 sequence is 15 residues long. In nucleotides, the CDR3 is TGTGCCAGCAGTTACGGGGACTCGGGGAAAAACATTCAGTACTTC. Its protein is CASSYGDSGKNIQYF.

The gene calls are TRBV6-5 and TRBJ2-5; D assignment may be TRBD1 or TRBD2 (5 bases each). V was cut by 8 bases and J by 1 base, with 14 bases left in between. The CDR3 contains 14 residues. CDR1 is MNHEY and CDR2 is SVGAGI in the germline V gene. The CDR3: CASGRGGGQETQYF. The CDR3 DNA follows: TGTGCCAGCGGCCGGGGCGGCGGCCAAGAGACCCAGTACTTC.

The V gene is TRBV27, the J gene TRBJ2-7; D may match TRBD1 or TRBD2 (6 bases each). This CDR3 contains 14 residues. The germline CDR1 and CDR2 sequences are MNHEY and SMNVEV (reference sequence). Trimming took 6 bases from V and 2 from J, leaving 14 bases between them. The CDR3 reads CASSRQRGAYEQYF. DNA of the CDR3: TGTGCCAGCAGCCGACAGAGGGGGGCCTACGAGCAGTACTTC.

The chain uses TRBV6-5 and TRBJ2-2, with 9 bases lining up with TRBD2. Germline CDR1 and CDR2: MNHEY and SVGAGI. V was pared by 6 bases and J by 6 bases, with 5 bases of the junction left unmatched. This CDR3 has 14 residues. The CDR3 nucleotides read TGTGCCAGCAGGGTGGGACTAGCTTCCGGGGAGCTGTTTTTT. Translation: CASRVGLASGELFF.